The entry below describes one T cell receptor beta chain. As handled by the study authors: Cell counts per sample came from amplifying reference gene primers. Repertoires were generated with immunoSEQ multiplex PCR, while TCRdb's copy carries only in-frame clones and drops some. The V and J calls and clone size were taken over from that table, and D and trimming were inferred from the DNA. The profile shows about 210,000 clones, roughly 82% of them singletons. The source of the sample is a study of blood T cell repertoires in COVID-19. Across the study: Collection of acute and convalescent COVID-19 samples took place in the United States, Italy and Spain. T cells, B-cell-depleted T cells, or PBMCs supplied cDNA or gDNA.

This TCR derives from a man aged 40-55 years who had recovered from COVID-19. The sample consisted of peripheral blood.

The CDR3 bases are TGTGCCTGGAGAGTCGCCAAGAAACAGGGGTACGAGCAGTACTTC. Protein: CAWRVAKKQGYEQYF. This chain links TRBV30 with TRBJ2-7; 7 bases are a match to TRBD1. This CDR3 comprises 15 residues. V dropped 3 bases and J dropped 4; count of bases not matched to a gene: 12. Germline V gene lookup returns CDR1 GTSNPN and CDR2 SVGIG (reference sequence).